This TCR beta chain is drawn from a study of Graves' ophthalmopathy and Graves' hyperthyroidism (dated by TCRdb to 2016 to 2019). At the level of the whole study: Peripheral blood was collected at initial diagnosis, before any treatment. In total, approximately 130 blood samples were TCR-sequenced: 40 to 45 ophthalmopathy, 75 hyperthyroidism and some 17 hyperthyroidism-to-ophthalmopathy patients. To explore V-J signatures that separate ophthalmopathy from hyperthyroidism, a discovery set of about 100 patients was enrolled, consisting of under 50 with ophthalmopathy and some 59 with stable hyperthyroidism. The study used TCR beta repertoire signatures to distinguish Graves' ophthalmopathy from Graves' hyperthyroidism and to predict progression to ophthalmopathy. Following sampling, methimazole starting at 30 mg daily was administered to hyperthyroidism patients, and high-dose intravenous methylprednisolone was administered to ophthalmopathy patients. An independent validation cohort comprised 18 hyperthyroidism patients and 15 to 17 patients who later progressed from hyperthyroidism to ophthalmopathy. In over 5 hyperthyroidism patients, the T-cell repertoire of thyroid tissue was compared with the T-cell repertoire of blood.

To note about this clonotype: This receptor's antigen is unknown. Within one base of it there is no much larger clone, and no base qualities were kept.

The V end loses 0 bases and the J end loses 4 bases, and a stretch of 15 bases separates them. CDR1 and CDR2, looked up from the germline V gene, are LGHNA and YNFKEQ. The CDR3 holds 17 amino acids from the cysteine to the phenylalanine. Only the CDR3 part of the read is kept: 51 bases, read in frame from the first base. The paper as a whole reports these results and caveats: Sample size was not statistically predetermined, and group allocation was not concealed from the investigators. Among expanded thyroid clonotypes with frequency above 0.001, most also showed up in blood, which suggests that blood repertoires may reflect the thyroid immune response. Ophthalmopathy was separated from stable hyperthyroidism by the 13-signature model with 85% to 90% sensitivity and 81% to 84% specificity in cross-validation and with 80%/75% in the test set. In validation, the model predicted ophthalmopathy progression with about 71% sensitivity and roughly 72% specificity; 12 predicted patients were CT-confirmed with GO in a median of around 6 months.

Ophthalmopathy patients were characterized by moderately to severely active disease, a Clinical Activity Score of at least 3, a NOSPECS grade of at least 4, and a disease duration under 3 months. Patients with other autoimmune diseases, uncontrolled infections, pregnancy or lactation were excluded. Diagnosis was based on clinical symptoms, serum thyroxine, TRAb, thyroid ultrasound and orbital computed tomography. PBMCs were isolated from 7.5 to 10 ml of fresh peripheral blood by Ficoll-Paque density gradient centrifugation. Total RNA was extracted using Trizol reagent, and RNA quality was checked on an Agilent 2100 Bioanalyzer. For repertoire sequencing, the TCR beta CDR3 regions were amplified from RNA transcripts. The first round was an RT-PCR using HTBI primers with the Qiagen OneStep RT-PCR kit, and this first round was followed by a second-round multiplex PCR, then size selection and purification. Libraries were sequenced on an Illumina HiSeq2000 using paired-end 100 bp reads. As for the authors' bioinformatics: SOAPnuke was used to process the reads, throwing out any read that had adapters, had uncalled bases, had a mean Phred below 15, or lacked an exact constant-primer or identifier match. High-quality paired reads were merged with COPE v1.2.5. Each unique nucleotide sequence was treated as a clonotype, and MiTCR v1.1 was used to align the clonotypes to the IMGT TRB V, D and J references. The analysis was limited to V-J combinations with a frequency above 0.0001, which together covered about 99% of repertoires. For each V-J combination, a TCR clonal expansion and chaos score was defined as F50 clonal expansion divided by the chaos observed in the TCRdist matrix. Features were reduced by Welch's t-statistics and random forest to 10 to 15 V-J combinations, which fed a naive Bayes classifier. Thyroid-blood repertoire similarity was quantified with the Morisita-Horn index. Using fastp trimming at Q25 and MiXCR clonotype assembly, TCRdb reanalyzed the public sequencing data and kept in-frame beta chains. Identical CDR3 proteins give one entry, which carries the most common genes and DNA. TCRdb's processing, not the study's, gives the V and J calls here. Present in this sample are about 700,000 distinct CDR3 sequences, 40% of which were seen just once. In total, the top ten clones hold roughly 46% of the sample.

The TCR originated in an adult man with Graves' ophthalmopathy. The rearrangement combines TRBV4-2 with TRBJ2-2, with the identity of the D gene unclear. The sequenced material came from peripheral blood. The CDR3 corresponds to CASSQETASVGTGELFF. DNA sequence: TGTGCCAGCAGCCAAGAAACAGCCAGCGTAGGCACCGGGGAGCTGTTTTTT.